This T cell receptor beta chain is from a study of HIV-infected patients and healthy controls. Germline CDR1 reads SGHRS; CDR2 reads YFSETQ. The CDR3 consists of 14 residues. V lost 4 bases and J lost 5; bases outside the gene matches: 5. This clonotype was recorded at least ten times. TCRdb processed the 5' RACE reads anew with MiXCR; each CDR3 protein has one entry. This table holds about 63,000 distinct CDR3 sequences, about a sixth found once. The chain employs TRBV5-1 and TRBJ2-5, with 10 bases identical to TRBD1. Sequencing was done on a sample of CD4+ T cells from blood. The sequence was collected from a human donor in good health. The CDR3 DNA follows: TGCGCCAGCAGCCACCGGGACAGGGGCGAGACCCAGTACTTC. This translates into CASSHRDRGETQYF. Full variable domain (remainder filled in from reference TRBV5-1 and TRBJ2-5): KAGVTQTPRYLIKTRGQQVTLSCSPISGHRSVSWYQQTPGQGLQFLFEYFSETQRNKGNFPGRFSGRQFSNSRSEMNVSTLELGDSALYLCASSHRDRGETQYFGPGTRLLVL.